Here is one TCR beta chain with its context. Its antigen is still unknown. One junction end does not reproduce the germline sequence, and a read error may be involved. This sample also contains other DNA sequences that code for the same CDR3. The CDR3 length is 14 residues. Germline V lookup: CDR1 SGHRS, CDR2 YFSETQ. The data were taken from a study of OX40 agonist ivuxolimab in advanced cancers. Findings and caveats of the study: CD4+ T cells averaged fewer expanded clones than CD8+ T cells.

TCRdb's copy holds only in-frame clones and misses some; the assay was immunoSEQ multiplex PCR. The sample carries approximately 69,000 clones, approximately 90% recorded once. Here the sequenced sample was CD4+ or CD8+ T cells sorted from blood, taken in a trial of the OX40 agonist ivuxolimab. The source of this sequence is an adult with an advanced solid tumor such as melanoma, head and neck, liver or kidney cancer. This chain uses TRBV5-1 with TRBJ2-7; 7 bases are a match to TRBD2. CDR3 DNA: TGCGCCAGCAGCTTGACTAGCGAGACCTACGAGCAATACTTC. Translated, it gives CASSLTSETYEQYF.